These T cell receptor beta chains were read from a single sample in a study of blood T cell repertoires in COVID-19. TCRdb's table, derived via immunoSEQ multiplex PCR, lists solely in-frame clones and lacks some. Here the sample spans a few hundred thousand clones, 88% being singletons. Sequenced material: peripheral blood. These receptors all come from a woman in her thirties or forties who had recovered from COVID-19. Both conserved end residues are part of each CDR3.

j_gene	v_gene	CDR3aa
TRBJ2-1	TRBV29-1	CSVGSGSSYNEQFF
TRBJ2-7	TRBV27	CASSLYFGTTSPHEQYF
TRBJ1-5	TRBV12-5	CASGLAQGGTQGNGHF
TRBJ2-4	TRBV5-1	CASSPGGTIAKNIQYF
TRBJ1-2	TRBV5-4	CASSPFGRNYGYTF
TRBJ2-1	TRBV3-1/TRBV3-2	CASSYGLADYNEQFF
TRBJ1-1	TRBV20-1	CSASGGDGAFF
TRBJ2-7	TRBV5-1	CASTPIAGGPYEQYF
TRBJ2-7	TRBV3-1/TRBV3-2	CASSQDGTSGRGQYF
TRBJ2-5	TRBV5-1	CASSLGQEETQYF
TRBJ1-4	TRBV2	CASSGGTATNEKLFF
TRBJ2-5	TRBV5-4	CASSPGGFGGVETQYF
TRBJ2-7	TRBV9	CASSVGADYEQYF
TRBJ2-2	TRBV5-1	CASSLASGALTGELFF
TRBJ2-1	TRBV6-2/TRBV6-3	CASSPRGEYNEQFF
TRBJ1-4	TRBV7-9	CASSRVPGQSANEKLFF
TRBJ1-2	TRBV5-6	CASSPLGTGGGYTF
TRBJ1-1	TRBV30	CAWGGEGRGAFF
TRBJ1-3	TRBV29-1	CSVQGFRSGNTIYF
TRBJ2-1	TRBV2	CASRVISGRWANEQFF
TRBJ1-4	TRBV5-4	CATTGGATNEKLFF
TRBJ2-1	TRBV7-2	CASSTIPTDEQFF
TRBJ1-1	TRBV12-3/TRBV12-4	CASTPGGGTEAFF